This entry features one T cell receptor beta chain sequence. With V trimmed by 4 bases and J by 3 bases, 14 bases remained unmatched. This CDR3 spans 18 amino acids. CDR1 and CDR2 (germline): SGHTA, FQGTGA. The entry originates in a study of blood T cell repertoires in COVID-19. Measured with immunoSEQ multiplex PCR; TCRdb has only the in-frame clones, and not every one. The repertoire includes fewer than 500,000 clones, around 89% of them detected once, and around 1.1% sits in the top ten. The chain employs TRBV7-3 and TRBJ2-1; 8 nucleotides match TRBD2. The sequenced sample consisted of PBMCs or T cells enriched from blood (not recorded which). The clonotype comes from a man aged 30 to 45 who had recovered from COVID-19. The CDR3 coding sequence is TGTGCCAGCAGCTCACTAACCCTAGGGGCGGGAGGCTACAATGAGCAGTTCTTC. Amino acids: CASSSLTLGAGGYNEQFF. Based on the CDR3 plus reference TRBV7-3 and TRBJ2-1, the full variable domain is GAGVSQTPSNKVTEKGKYVELRCDPISGHTALYWYRQSLGQGPEFLIYFQGTGAADDSGLPNDRFFAVRPEGSVSTLKIQRTERGDSAVYLCASSSLTLGAGGYNEQFFGPGTRLTVL.